One and the same sample provided the 2 T cell receptor beta chains below, sequenced in a study of CD8 T cells in ankylosing spondylitis. TCRdb called the 5' RACE reads again in MiXCR, with one record for every CDR3 protein. The table has roughly 230,000 distinct CDR3 sequences, under 12% seen once. Material for sequencing was blood, either unsorted or a sorted T cell fraction (not recorded which). Source of these receptors: a male donor with ankylosing spondylitis or in good health (not recorded which).

This clonotype was recorded at least ten times. The chain uses TRBV5-6 and TRBJ1-5; possibly TRBD1 for D (5 bases). Germline CDR1 and CDR2: SGHDT and YYEEEE. The CDR3 is made up of 16 amino acids. With 0 bases removed from V and 4 bases from J, the gap between germline ends came to 14 bases. CDR3 sequence: CASSLDAGGGNQPQHF. CDR3 nucleotides: TGTGCCAGCAGCTTGGATGCGGGGGGTGGAAATCAGCCCCAGCATTTT.

This clonotype was recorded once. V is TRBV29-1 and J is TRBJ1-1; tentatively, D is TRBD1 (6 bases). V was clipped by 6 bases and J by 2 bases, with 13 bases between them. CDR3 size: 13 residues. Germline V gene sequence: CDR1 SQVTM, CDR2 ANQGSEA. CDR3 sequence: CSVGTQLNTEAFF. CDR3 DNA sequence: TGCAGCGTGGGGACACAACTTAACACTGAAGCTTTCTTT.